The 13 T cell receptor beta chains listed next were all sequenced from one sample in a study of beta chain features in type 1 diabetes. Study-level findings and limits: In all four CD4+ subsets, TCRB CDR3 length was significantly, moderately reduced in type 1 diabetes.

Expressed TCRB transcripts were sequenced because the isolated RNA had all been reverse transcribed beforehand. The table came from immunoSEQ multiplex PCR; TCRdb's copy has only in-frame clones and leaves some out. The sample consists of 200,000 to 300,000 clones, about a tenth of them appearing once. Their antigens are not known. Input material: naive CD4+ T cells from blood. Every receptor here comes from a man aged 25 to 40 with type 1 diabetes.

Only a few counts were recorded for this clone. The CDR3 sequence: CAWRGQANTGELFF. The DNA of the CDR3 is TGTGCCTGGAGGGGACAGGCTAACACCGGGGAGCTGTTTTTT. This chain joins TRBV30 and TRBJ2-2; 8 nucleotides match TRBD1. The CDR3 is made up of 14 amino acids. Trimming at V came to 3 bases and at J to 2 bases, leaving 2 bases not matched to a gene. Germline values: CDR1 GTSNPN, CDR2 SVGIG (reference sequence).

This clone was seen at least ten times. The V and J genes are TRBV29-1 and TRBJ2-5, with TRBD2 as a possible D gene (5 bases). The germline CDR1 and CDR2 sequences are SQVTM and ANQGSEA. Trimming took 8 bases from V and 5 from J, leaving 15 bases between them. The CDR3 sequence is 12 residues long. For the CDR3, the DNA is TGCAGCACCTGGACGGGGAGCGAGACCCAGTACTTC. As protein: CSTWTGSETQYF.

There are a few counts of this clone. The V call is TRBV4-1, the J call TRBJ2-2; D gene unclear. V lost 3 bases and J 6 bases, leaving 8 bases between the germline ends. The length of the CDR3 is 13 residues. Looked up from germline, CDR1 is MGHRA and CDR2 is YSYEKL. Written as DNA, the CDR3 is TGCGCCAGCAGCCAGACCAGGCCCGGGGAGCTGTTTTTT. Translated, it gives CASSQTRPGELFF.

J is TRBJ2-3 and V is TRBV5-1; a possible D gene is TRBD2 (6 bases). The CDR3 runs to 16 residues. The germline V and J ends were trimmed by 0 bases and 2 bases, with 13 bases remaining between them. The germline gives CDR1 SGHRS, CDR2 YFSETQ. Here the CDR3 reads CASSLAGGGYTDTQYF. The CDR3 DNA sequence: TGCGCCAGCAGCTTGGCCGGGGGAGGCTACACAGATACGCAGTATTTT.

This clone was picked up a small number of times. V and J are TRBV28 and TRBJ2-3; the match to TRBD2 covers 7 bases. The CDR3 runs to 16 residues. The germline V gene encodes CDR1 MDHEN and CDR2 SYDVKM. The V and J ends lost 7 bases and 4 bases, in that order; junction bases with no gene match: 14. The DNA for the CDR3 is TGTGCCAGCATTCCCCGGGGGGTTCGGAGCCCAGATACGCAGTATTTT. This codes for CASIPRGVRSPDTQYF.

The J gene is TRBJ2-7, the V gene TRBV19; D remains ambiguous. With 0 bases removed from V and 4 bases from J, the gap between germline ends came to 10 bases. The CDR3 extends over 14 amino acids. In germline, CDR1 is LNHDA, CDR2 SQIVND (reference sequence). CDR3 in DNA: TGTGCCAGTAGTATAGACGCAAAACGGTACGAGCAGTACTTC. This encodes CASSIDAKRYEQYF. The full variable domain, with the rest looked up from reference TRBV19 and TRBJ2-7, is DGGITQSPKYLFRKEGQNVTLSCEQNLNHDAMYWYRQDPGQGLRLIYYSQIVNDFQKGDIAEGYSVSREKKESFPLTVTSAQKNPTAFYLCASSIDAKRYEQYFGPGTRLTVT.

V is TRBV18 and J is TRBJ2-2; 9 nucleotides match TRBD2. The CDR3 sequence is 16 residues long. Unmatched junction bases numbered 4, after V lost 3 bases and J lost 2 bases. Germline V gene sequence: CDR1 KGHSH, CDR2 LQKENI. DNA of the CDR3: TGTGCCAGCTCACCGGCTCTAGCGGGAAACACCGGGGAGCTGTTTTTT. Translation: CASSPALAGNTGELFF.

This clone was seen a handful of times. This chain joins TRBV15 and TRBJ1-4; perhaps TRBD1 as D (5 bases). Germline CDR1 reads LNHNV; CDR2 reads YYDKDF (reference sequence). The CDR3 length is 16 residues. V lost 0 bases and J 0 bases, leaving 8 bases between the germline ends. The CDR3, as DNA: TGTGCCACCAGCAGAGATCGGGGGTCAACTAATGAAAAACTGTTTTTT. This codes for CATSRDRGSTNEKLFF. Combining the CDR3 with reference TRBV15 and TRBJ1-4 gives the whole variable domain DAMVIQNPRYQVTQFGKPVTLSCSQTLNHNVMYWYQQKSSQAPKLLFHYYDKDFNNEADTPDNFQSRRPNTSFCFLDIRSPGLGDTAMYLCATSRDRGSTNEKLFFGSGTQLSVL.

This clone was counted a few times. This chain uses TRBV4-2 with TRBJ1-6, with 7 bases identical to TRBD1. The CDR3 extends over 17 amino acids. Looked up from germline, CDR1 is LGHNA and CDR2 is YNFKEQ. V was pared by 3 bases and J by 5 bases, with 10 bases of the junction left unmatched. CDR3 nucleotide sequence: TGTGCCAGCAGCCACCCAGGGGGAACGGGCCATAATTCACCCCTCCACTTT. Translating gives CASSHPGGTGHNSPLHF.

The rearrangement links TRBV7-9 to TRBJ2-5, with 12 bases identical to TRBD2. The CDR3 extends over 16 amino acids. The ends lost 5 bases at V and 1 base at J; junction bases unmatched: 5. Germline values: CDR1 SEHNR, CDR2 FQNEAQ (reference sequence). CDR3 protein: CASSVTSGGFQETQYF. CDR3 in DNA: TGTGCCAGCAGCGTCACTAGCGGGGGGTTCCAAGAGACCCAGTACTTC.

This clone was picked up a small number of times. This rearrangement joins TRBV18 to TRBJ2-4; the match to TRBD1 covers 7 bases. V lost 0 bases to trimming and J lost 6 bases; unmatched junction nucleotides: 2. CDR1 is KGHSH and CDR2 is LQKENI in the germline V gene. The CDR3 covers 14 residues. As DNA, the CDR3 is TGTGCCAGCTCACCACCGACAGGGCCAAACATTCAGTACTTC. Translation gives CASSPPTGPNIQYF.

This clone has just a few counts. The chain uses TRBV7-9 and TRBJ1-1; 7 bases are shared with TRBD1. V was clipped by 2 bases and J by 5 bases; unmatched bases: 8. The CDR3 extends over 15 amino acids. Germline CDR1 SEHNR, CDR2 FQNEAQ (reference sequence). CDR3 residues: CASSLPVTGRTEAFF. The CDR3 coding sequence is TGTGCCAGCAGCTTACCGGTGACAGGGAGGACTGAAGCTTTCTTT.

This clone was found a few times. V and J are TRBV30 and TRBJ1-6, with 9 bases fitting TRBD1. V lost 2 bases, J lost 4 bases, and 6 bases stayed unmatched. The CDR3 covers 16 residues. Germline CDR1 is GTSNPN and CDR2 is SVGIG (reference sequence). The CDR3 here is CAWSSGGTGYNSPLHF. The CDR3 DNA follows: TGTGCCTGGAGTAGTGGGGGGACAGGGTATAATTCACCCCTCCACTTT.